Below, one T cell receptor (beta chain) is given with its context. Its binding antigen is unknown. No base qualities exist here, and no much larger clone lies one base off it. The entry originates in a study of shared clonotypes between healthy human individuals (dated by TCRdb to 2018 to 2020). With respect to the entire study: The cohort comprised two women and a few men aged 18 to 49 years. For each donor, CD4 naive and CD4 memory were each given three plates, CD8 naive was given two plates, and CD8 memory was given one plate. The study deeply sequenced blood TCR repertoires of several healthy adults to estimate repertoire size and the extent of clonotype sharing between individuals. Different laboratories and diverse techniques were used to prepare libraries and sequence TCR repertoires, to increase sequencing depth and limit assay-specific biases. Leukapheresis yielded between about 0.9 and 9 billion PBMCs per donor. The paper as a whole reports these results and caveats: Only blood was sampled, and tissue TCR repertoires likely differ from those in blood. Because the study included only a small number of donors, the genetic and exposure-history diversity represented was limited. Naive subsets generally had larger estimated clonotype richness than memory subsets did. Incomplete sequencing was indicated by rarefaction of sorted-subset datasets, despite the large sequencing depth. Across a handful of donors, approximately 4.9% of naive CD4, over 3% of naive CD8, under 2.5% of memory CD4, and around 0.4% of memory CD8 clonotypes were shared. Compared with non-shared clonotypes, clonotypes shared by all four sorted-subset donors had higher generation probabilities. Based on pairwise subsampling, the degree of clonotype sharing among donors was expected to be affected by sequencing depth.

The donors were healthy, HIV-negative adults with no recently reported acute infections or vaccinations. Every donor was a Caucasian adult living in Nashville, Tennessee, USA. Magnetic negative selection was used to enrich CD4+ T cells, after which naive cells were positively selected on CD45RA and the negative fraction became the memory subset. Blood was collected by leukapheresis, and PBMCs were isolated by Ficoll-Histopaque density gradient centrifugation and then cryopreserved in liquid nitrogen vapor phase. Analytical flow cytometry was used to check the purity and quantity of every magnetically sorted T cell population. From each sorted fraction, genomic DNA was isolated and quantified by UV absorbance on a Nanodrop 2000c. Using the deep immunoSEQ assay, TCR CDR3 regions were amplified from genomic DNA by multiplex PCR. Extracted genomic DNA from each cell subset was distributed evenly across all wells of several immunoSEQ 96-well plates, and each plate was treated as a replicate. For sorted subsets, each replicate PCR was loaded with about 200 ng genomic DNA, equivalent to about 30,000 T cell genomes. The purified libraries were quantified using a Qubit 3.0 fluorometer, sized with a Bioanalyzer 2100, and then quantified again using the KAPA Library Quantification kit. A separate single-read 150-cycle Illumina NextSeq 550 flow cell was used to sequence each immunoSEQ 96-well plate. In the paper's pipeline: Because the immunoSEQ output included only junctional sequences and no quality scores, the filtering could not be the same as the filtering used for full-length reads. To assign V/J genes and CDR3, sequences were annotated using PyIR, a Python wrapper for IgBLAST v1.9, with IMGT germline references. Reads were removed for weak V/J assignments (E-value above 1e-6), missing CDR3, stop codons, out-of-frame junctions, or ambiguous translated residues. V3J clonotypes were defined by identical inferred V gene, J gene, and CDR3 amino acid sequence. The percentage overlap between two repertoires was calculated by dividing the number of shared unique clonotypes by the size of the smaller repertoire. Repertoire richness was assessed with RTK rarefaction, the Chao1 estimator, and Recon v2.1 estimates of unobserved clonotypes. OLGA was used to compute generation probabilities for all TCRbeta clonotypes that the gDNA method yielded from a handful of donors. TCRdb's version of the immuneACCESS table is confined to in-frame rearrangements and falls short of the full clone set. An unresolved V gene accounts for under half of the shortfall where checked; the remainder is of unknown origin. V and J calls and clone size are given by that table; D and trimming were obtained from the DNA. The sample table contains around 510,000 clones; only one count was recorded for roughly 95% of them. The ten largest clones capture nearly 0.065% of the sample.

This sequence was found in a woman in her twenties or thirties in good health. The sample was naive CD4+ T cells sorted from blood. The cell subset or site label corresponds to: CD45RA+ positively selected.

In nucleotide form, the sequence is TGTGCCAGCAGCTTTATTACTAGCGGACCCTACGAGCAGTACTTC. Its protein product is CASSFITSGPYEQYF. The sequence links TRBV5-5 to TRBJ2-7; 8 bases in the junction line up with TRBD2. Germline trimming: 2 bases from V, 2 bases from J; junction bases outside gene matches: 6. Per the germline V gene (reference sequence), SGHKS is the CDR1 and YYEKEE is the CDR2. The CDR3 holds 15 amino acids from the cysteine to the phenylalanine. The DNA shown is the 45-base CDR3, in frame from base 1.